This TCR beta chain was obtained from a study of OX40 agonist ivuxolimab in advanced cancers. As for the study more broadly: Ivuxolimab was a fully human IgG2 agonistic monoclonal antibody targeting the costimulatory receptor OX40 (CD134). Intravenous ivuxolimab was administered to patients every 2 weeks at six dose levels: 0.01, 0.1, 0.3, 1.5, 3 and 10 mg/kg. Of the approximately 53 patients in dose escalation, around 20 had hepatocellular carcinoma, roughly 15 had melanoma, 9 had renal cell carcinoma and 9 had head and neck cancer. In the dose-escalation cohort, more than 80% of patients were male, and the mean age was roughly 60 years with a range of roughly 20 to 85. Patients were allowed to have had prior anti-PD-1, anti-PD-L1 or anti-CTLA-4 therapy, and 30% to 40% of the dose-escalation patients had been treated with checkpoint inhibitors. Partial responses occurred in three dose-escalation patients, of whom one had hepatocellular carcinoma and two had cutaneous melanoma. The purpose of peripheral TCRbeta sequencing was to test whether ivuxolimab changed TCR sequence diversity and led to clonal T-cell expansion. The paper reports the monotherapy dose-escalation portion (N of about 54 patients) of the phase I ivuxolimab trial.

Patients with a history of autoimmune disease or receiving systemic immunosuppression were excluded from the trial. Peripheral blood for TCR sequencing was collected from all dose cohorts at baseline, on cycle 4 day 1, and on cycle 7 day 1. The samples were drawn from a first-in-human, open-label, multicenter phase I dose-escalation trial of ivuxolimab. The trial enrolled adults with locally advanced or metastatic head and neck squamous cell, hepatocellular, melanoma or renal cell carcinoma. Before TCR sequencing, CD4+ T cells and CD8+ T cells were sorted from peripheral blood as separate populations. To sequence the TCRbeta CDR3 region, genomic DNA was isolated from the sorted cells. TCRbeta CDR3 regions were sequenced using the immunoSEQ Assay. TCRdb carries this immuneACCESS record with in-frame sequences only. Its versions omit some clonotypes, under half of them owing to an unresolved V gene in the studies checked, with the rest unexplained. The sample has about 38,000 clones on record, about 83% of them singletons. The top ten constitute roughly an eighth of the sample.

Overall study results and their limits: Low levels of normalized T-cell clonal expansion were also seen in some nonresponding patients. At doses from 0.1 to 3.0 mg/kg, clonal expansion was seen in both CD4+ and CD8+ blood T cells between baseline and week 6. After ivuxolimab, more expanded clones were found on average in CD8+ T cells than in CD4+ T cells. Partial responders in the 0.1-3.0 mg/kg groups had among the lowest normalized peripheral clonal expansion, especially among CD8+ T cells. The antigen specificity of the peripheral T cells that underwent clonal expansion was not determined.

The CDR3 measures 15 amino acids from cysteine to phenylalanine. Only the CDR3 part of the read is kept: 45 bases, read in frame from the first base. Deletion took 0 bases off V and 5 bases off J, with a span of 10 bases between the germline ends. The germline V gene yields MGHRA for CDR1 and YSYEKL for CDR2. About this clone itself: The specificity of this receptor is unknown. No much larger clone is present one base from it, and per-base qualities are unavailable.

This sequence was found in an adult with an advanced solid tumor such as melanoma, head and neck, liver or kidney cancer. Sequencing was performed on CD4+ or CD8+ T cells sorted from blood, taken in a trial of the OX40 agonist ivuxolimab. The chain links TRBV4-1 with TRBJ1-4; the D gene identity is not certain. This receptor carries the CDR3 CASSQEYGKNEKLFF. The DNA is TGCGCCAGCAGCCAAGAATACGGAAAAAATGAAAAACTGTTTTTT.